Shown below are 16 T cell receptor beta chains from a single sample sequenced in a study of glioma-infiltrating T cells. The iRepertoire nested amplicon-rescue multiplex PCR amplified TCR alpha and beta CDR3s from RNA. Each CDR3 protein is one row after TCRdb ran MiXCR on the multiplex PCR reads. Of around 390,000 distinct CDR3 sequences listed, approximately 42% were seen once; the top ten hold about 12%. Source material: glioma tissue, nonneoplastic brain tissue, or PBMCs (not recorded which). The receptors here all came from a human donor with low-grade glioma or glioblastoma, undergoing nonglioma brain surgery, or in good health (not recorded which).

Remarks on this clonotype: A much larger clone sits a single nucleotide away, making a read error possible. This chain uses TRBV6-1 with TRBJ2-5; TRBD1 aligns across 9 bases. There are 15 residues in the CDR3. Germline-derived CDR1 and CDR2 are MNHNS and SASEGT. For the CDR3, the DNA is TGTGCCAGCAGTAACGGACAGGGGAACCACGAGATCCAGTACTTC. Residues: CASSNGQGNHEIQYF.

The rearrangement uses TRBV3-1 and TRBJ1-2; D gene ambiguous. The CDR3 extends over 11 amino acids. Trimming shortened V by 8 bases and J by 7 bases, and 11 bases separated the two germline ends. Germline V gene sequence: CDR1 LGHDT, CDR2 YNNKEL (reference sequence). The CDR3 here is CASLNSSGYTF. The CDR3 coding sequence is TGTGCCAGCCTGAATTCGAGTGGCTACACCTTC.

On this clonotype: Since the CDR3 does not end with the conserved phenylalanine or tryptophan, this likely comes from a read error. This chain connects TRBV19 to TRBJ1-5, with D perhaps matching TRBD1 (6 bases). Germline lookup yields CDR1 LNHDA and CDR2 SQIVND (reference sequence). CDR3 size: 16 residues. Trimming took off 5 bases at V and 1 base at J, with 15 bases between the two ends. CDR3 nucleotide sequence: TGTGCCAGTAGTCTCATCGACAGGAACAGCAATCAGCCCCAGCATCTT. Amino acid sequence: CASSLIDRNSNQPQHL.

The chain joins TRBV9 to TRBJ1-6, with D tentatively TRBD1 (5 bases). CDR1 is SGDLS and CDR2 is YYNGEE in the germline V gene. Trimming removed 0 bases from V and 7 bases from J, with 8 bases in between. This CDR3 has 14 residues. In nucleotides, the CDR3 is TGTGCCAGCAGCGTAGGGACAAGAAATTCACCCCTCCACTTT. It yields the protein CASSVGTRNSPLHF.

Ten or more counts support this clonotype. V and J are TRBV27 and TRBJ1-6, with unresolved D. Germline assignment: CDR1 MNHEY and CDR2 SMNVEV (reference sequence). Trimming left V 5 bases short and J 1 base short, with 6 bases between. This CDR3 has 14 residues. The CDR3 nucleotides are TGTGCCAGCAGTGGTTGGTCCTATAATTCACCCCTCCACTTT. It translates to CASSGWSYNSPLHF.

This clonotype was observed once. At one boundary the junction diverges from the germline segment, which might be a read error. The chain joins TRBV15 to TRBJ2-1; D tentatively reads TRBD1 or TRBD2 (6 bases each). CDR3 length: 13 residues. Germline V gives CDR1 LNHNV, CDR2 YYDKDF (reference sequence). CDR3 in amino acids: CATSREGGYEQFF. CDR3 sequence (DNA): TGTGCCACCAGCCGAGAGGGGGGCTACGAGCAGTTCTTC.

The J gene is TRBJ2-7, the V gene TRBV27; no reliable D call. V was pared by 3 bases and J by 7 bases, with 19 bases between. In germline, CDR1 is MNHEY, CDR2 SMNVEV (reference sequence). This CDR3 spans 15 amino acids. CDR3 amino acids: CASSFSGFSYNEQYF. CDR3 nucleotides: TGTGCCAGCAGTTTTTCTGGGTTTTCCTACAATGAGCAGTACTTC.

This clonotype was counted between two and nine times. The chain couples TRBV18 to TRBJ1-1, with TRBD1 identical over 7 bases. Germline lookup yields CDR1 KGHSH and CDR2 LQKENI. The CDR3 consists of 15 residues. V lost 3 bases, J lost 2 bases, and 6 bases stayed unmatched. CDR3 residues: CASSPPGGLNTEAFF. The CDR3, as DNA: TGTGCCAGCTCACCCCCAGGGGGGCTAAACACTGAAGCTTTCTTT.

A remark on this clonotype: This may be a read error: a much more frequent sequence differs by one nucleotide. V and J are TRBV27 and TRBJ1-4; the match to TRBD1 covers 7 bases. The V and J ends lost 6 bases and 10 bases, in that order; junction bases with no gene match: 11. The CDR3 totals 14 residues. From germline, CDR1 is MNHEY and CDR2 SMNVEV (reference sequence). CDR3: CASSIQGIGVKLFF. The CDR3 DNA reads as TGTGCCAGCAGCATACAGGGGATCGGTGTAAAACTGTTTTTT.

The CDR3 nucleotides read TGTGCCAGCAGTCTACAGACCTCCTACGAGCAGTACTTC. This encodes CASSLQTSYEQYF. The chain joins TRBV12-3 or TRBV12-4 to TRBJ2-7; D call uncertain. The CDR3 covers 13 residues. Between the trimmed V and J ends, which lost 5 bases and 0 bases, there was a span of 8 bases.

This clonotype was counted a few times. The gene calls are TRBV15 and TRBJ1-5, with D possibly being TRBD1 (5 bases). This CDR3 is built from 15 residues. The V gene lost 0 bases and the J gene lost 6 bases, with 12 bases spanning the gap. Germline CDR1 LNHNV, CDR2 YYDKDF (reference sequence). CDR3 region: CATSRDKGRGQPQHF. The CDR3 nucleotides are TGTGCCACCAGCAGAGATAAGGGGAGGGGTCAGCCCCAGCATTTT.

In the case of this clonotype: This may stem from a read error, because a much larger clone lies one nucleotide away. The missing conserved phenylalanine or tryptophan at the end of this CDR3 makes a read error likely. The chain uses TRBV20-1 and TRBJ1-1, with D uncertain. CDR3 length equals 12 residues. Germline lookup yields CDR1 DFQATT and CDR2 SNEGSKA (reference sequence). Trimming cost V 5 bases and J 1 base, with 8 bases left between them. CDR3 nucleotide sequence: TGCAGTGCTTCTGACGGGAACACTGAAGCTTTCCTT. Translation gives CSASDGNTEAFL.

This clonotype was seen only once. An end of the junction differs from the germline gene, which may be a read error. The rearrangement uses TRBV10-3 and TRBJ2-7; 7 nucleotides line up with TRBD2. Germline loops: CDR1 ENHRY, CDR2 SYGVKD. The CDR3 is made up of 15 amino acids. CDR3 loop: CAISESSLADYEEYF. The CDR3 bases are TGTGCCATCAGTGAGTCGAGTCTAGCGGACTACGAGGAGTACTTC.

V usage is TRBV20-1 and J usage is TRBJ2-1, with 10 bases identical to TRBD2. Germline CDR1 is DFQATT and CDR2 is SNEGSKA (reference sequence). The CDR3 contains 15 residues. J gave up 10 bases and V 3 bases, and 12 bases lay outside the gene matches. CDR3 sequence reads: CSASGLAGVPGEQFF. CDR3 bases: TGCAGTGCTAGCGGGCTAGCGGGAGTACCCGGAGAGCAGTTCTTC.

A few counts support this clonotype. This chain joins TRBV4-1 and TRBJ2-1; 9 positions match TRBD2. This CDR3 contains 17 residues. Per germline, CDR1 MGHRA and CDR2 YSYEKL. Germline trimming cut 0 bases from V and 6 bases from J; bases unmatched to any gene: 9. Here the CDR3 DNA reads TGCGCCAGCAGCCAAGAACCTAGCGGGACTTGGGTCAATGAGCAGTTCTTC. Its protein is CASSQEPSGTWVNEQFF.

This clonotype has a count of ten or more. The chain employs TRBV27 and TRBJ2-1, with TRBD2 matching over 7 bases. The CDR3 spans 17 residues. Germline V gives CDR1 MNHEY, CDR2 SMNVEV (reference sequence). J gave up 1 base and V 5 bases, and 11 bases lay outside the gene matches. The DNA of the CDR3 is TGTGCCAGCAGTCTCATAACTTGGGGGGGATCCTACAATGAGCAGTTCTTC. Translation: CASSLITWGGSYNEQFF.